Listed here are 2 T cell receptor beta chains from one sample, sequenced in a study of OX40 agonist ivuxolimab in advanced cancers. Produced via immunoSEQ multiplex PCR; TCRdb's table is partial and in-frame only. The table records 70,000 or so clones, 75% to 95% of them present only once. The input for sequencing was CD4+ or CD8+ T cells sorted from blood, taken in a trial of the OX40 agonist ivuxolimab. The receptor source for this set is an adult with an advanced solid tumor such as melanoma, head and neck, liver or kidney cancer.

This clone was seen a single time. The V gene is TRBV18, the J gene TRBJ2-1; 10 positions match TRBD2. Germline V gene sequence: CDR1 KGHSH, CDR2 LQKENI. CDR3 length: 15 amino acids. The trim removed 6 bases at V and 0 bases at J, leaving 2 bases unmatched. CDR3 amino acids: CASSRLAGSYNEQFF. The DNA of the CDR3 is TGTGCCAGCTCGAGACTAGCGGGCTCCTACAATGAGCAGTTCTTC.

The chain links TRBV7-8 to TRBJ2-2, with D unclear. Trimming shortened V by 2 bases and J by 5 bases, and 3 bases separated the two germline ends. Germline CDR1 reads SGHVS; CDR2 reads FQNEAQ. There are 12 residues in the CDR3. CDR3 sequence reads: CASSLMTGELFF. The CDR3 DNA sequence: TGTGCCAGCAGCTTAATGACCGGGGAGCTGTTTTTT.